These 21 T cell receptor beta chains were all obtained from the same sample, sequenced in a study of blood T cells in healthy people across ages. The authors ran a second PCR of about 6 to 11 cycles using a sample-barcoded 5' primer and a J-beta primer mix. MiXCR was run by TCRdb on the 5' RACE reads, yielding one entry per CDR3 protein. The sample has hundreds of thousands of distinct CDR3 sequences; approximately 51% are singletons. Material for sequencing was blood. These receptors came from a man in his sixties in good health.

The J gene is TRBJ2-7, the V gene TRBV3-1; 10 bases match TRBD2. The junction had 11 bases not matched to a gene; V was cut back by 0 bases and J by 12 bases. This CDR3 comprises 15 residues. Germline V lookup: CDR1 LGHDT, CDR2 YNNKEL (reference sequence). CDR3 residues: CASSQELVSGGSLYF. As DNA, the CDR3 is TGTGCCAGCAGCCAAGAATTGGTTAGCGGGGGGTCTTTGTACTTC.

In its sample, this clonotype was seen many times. V is TRBV12-3 or TRBV12-4 and J is TRBJ1-2, with 7 bases that match TRBD1. V trimming: 8 bases; J trimming: 2 bases; junction bases outside the gene matches: 2. The CDR3 has 12 residues. The CDR3 loop is CASLGQNYGYTF. CDR3 in DNA: TGTGCCAGCCTGGGACAGAACTATGGCTACACCTTC.

This clonotype was counted ten times or more. The chain has TRBV29-1 and TRBJ1-2; D remains ambiguous. Trimming left V 2 bases short and J 1 base short, with 8 bases between. The CDR3 covers 13 residues. Germline V gene data show CDR1 as SQVTM and CDR2 as ANQGSEA. The CDR3 coding sequence is TGCAGCGTTGAACCAGGCCGTAACTATGGCTACACCTTC. It codes for CSVEPGRNYGYTF.

This clonotype was seen repeatedly, ten times or more. The chain has TRBV12-3 or TRBV12-4 and TRBJ2-7, with D unclear. The CDR3 runs 13 residues. The germline V and J ends were trimmed by 2 bases and 9 bases, with 14 bases remaining between them. CDR3 coding DNA: TGTGCCAGCAGTTTATTGGGCCCGAACGTGCAGTACTTC. Amino acids: CASSLLGPNVQYF.

A word on this clonotype: Since a much larger clone is just one base distant, this may be a read error. This chain connects TRBV7-9 to TRBJ1-2, with TRBD1 identical over 8 bases. Per germline, CDR1 SEHNR and CDR2 FQNEAQ (reference sequence). The CDR3 extends over 15 amino acids. J lost 7 bases, V lost 5 bases, and 12 bases had no gene match. In nucleotides, the CDR3 is TGTGCCAGCAGCGTGGATCAGGGGGCTACTATTGGCTACACCTTC. As protein: CASSVDQGATIGYTF.

This clonotype has more than one count but fewer than ten. V usage is TRBV20-1 and J usage is TRBJ2-5; TRBD2 matches 8 bases. After removal of 4 bases from V and 13 bases from J, the junction contained 11 bases not matched to a gene. The CDR3 runs to 12 residues. CDR1 is DFQATT and CDR2 is SNEGSKA in the germline V gene (reference sequence). CDR3 in DNA: TGCAGTGCTAAGCCCAATCCGGGACTAGTGTACTTC. Translating it yields CSAKPNPGLVYF.

In nucleotides, the CDR3 is TGCAGCGAACAAACAGGGGGGAGCACAGATACGCAGTATTTT. It codes for CSEQTGGSTDTQYF. The chain recombines TRBV29-1 with TRBJ2-3; 8 nucleotides agree with TRBD1. Germline loops: CDR1 SQVTM, CDR2 ANQGSEA. Losses at the gene ends were 7 bases for V and 0 bases for J; bases not matched to a gene: 6. This CDR3 has 14 residues.

The rearrangement links TRBV10-1 to TRBJ1-5, with D unclear. The germline V and J ends were trimmed by 3 bases and 3 bases, with 6 bases remaining between them. Looked up from germline, CDR1 is WNHNN and CDR2 is SYGVQD (reference sequence). The CDR3 totals 13 residues. As DNA, the CDR3 is TGCGCCAGCAGTGAAACTAACAATCAGCCCCAGCATTTT. Its translation: CASSETNNQPQHF.

The rearrangement links TRBV4-2 to TRBJ2-5, with TRBD1 matching over 10 bases. CDR1 and CDR2 (germline): LGHNA, YNFKEQ. This CDR3 is 16 amino acids long. With 0 bases clipped from V and 11 bases from J, the junction kept 12 bases outside the gene matches. The CDR3 sequence: CASSQEAGQGYNEQYF. In nucleotides, the CDR3 is TGTGCCAGCAGCCAAGAGGCGGGACAGGGGTACAATGAGCAGTACTTC.

This chain joins TRBV27 and TRBJ2-5; D possibly corresponds to TRBD1 (6 bases). The germline CDR1 and CDR2 sequences are MNHEY and SMNVEV (reference sequence). The CDR3 is made up of 14 amino acids. V lost 5 bases, J lost 0 bases, and 10 bases lay in between. For the CDR3, the DNA is TGTGCCAGCAGTCCGGACAGAAACCAAGAGACCCAGTACTTC. Protein sequence: CASSPDRNQETQYF.

V is TRBV28 and J is TRBJ2-3; unclear D gene. The CDR3 length is 16 residues. Per germline, CDR1 MDHEN and CDR2 SYDVKM. Trimming pared 7 bases from V and 1 base from J, leaving 18 bases between. The CDR3 sequence: CASNSQLGGRTDTQYF. CDR3 DNA sequence: TGTGCCAGCAATAGTCAATTGGGCGGTCGCACAGATACGCAGTATTTT.

This clonotype was recorded a few times. The CDR3 protein is CASSLGVAENNEQFF. For the CDR3, the DNA is TGTGCCAGCAGCTTGGGGGTAGCGGAAAACAATGAGCAGTTCTTC. The V call is TRBV7-2, the J call TRBJ2-1, with D tentatively TRBD2 (6 bases). Per the germline V gene, CDR1 is SGHTA and CDR2 is FQGNSA. This CDR3 spans 15 amino acids. V gave up 3 bases and J gave up 5 bases, with 14 bases separating them.

The J gene is TRBJ1-3, the V gene TRBV5-1; 7 bases agree with TRBD1. Germline CDR1 reads SGHRS; CDR2 reads YFSETQ. The CDR3 is made up of 14 amino acids. V lost 4 bases to trimming and J lost 4 bases; unmatched junction nucleotides: 5. This CDR3 is CASSPTGNGNTIYF. The CDR3 nucleotides read TGCGCCAGCAGCCCGACAGGGAACGGAAACACCATATATTTT.

This rearrangement joins TRBV12-3 or TRBV12-4 to TRBJ2-1; TRBD2 aligns across 9 bases. Trimming cost V 5 bases and J 0 bases; bases outside gene matches: 14. CDR3 length equals 19 residues. Written as DNA, the CDR3 is TGTGCCAGCAGTCTAAGGGGCGGGGGGGGCCTTAGCTCCTACAATGAGCAGTTCTTC. Its protein product is CASSLRGGGGLSSYNEQFF.

This chain uses TRBV29-1 with TRBJ2-3; D not resolved. V was trimmed by 0 bases and J by 2 bases, leaving 12 bases between them. CDR3 length equals 15 residues. Germline lookup yields CDR1 SQVTM and CDR2 ANQGSEA. The CDR3, as DNA: TGCAGCGTTGAAGATCAGGCTGGGGACACAGATACGCAGTATTTT. Translated, it gives CSVEDQAGDTDTQYF.

This rearrangement joins TRBV4-1 to TRBJ2-1; tentatively, D is TRBD2 (6 bases). The V and J ends lost 4 bases and 6 bases respectively, with 13 bases between them. CDR3 length: 14 residues. Germline CDR1 is MGHRA and CDR2 is YSYEKL. CDR3 in amino acids: CASSRNQGGNEQFF. In nucleotides, the CDR3 is TGCGCCAGCAGCCGCAACCAGGGAGGCAATGAGCAGTTCTTC.

The V gene is TRBV28, the J gene TRBJ2-7; D possibly matches TRBD1 or TRBD2 (5 bases each). CDR1 is MDHEN, CDR2 SYDVKM, per germline. Between the trimmed V and J ends, which lost 4 bases and 5 bases, there was a span of 12 bases. CDR3 size: 13 residues. The CDR3 DNA sequence: TGTGCCAGCAGTTCCCCAGGGAGCCACGAGCAGTACTTC. As protein: CASSSPGSHEQYF.

The V and J genes are TRBV6-7 and TRBJ1-4; the D gene is possibly TRBD1 (6 bases). TRBV6-7 is reported as an ORF; its role is uncertain. The V end lost 3 bases, the J end lost 8 bases, and 19 bases lay between the germline ends. This CDR3 comprises 16 residues. CDR3 in amino acids: CASSYIARGKLEKLFF. CDR3 nucleotide sequence: TGTGCCAGCAGTTATATCGCCAGGGGAAAATTGGAAAAACTGTTTTTT.

This clonotype came up a few times. V is TRBV29-1 and J is TRBJ2-7; 11 bases are a match to TRBD2. The CDR3 has 13 amino acids. V lost 4 bases to trimming and J lost 2 bases; unmatched junction nucleotides: 1. Germline-derived CDR1 and CDR2 are SQVTM and ANQGSEA. This CDR3 is CSVVLAGAYEQYF. The CDR3 DNA follows: TGCAGCGTTGTACTAGCGGGGGCCTACGAGCAGTACTTC.

The rearrangement uses TRBV20-1 and TRBJ1-1, with 8 bases fitting TRBD1. The CDR3 consists of 14 residues. The V segment lost 1 base and the J segment 4 bases; nucleotides outside the gene matches: 5. Germline CDR1 reads DFQATT; CDR2 reads SNEGSKA (reference sequence). CDR3 sequence reads: CSARAPGQGTEAFF. The CDR3 nucleotides read TGCAGTGCTAGAGCCCCAGGACAGGGCACTGAAGCTTTCTTT.

This clonotype showed up just a few times. The V and J genes are TRBV6-5 and TRBJ2-5; TRBD2 matches at 9 bases. This CDR3 region has 16 residues. CDR1 and CDR2 (germline): MNHEY, SVGAGI. V dropped 0 bases and J dropped 2; count of bases not matched to a gene: 4. CDR3 sequence (DNA): TGTGCCAGCAGTTACTCTGGCGGGAGGGGGCAAGAGACCCAGTACTTC. Protein product: CASSYSGGRGQETQYF.